This T cell receptor beta chain was recovered during a study of cytomegalovirus exposure and HLA in healthy donors. Whole-study results and caveats: Cytomegalovirus-associated status was assigned to fewer than 200 TCR beta chains.

To note about this clone: Its specificity is unknown.

The V gene end was trimmed by 6 bases and the J gene end by 8 bases; junction bases not matched to a gene: 8. Germline V CDR1 and CDR2: SNHLY, FYNNEI. The CDR3 runs to 14 residues. Primers: 60 Vbeta forward and 13 Jbeta reverse. The data were produced by immunoSEQ multiplex PCR, yet TCRdb's version contains in-frame clones alone and is incomplete. The sample consists of roughly 120,000 clones, about 80% of them appearing once. The origin of this receptor is a human donor in good health. Sequenced material: PBMCs. This chain connects TRBV2 to TRBJ1-2; the match to TRBD1 covers 11 bases. The CDR3 loop is CASRPTGQGGGYTF. The CDR3, as DNA: TGTGCCAGCAGACCAACGGGACAGGGGGGCGGCTACACCTTC.